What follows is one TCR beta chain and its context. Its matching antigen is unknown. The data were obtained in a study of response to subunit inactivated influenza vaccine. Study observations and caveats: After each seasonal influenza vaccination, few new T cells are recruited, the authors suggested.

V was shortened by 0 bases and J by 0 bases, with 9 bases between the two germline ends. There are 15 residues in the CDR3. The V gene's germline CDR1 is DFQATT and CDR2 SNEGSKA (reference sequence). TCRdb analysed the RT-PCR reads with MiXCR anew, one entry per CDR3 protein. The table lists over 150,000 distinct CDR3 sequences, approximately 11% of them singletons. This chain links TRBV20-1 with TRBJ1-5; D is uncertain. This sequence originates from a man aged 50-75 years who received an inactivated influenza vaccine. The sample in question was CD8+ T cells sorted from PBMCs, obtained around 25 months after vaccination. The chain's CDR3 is CSARDLGDSNQPQHF. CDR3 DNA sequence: TGCAGTGCTAGAGATCTCGGAGATAGCAATCAGCCCCAGCATTTT.